This T cell receptor (beta chain) was documented in a study of T cell repertoires in cytomegalovirus infection. Study information: From public TCR beta signatures came an indication of both CMV infection and matching HLA type.

TCRdb reanalysed the reads using MiXCR and keeps one entry per CDR3 protein. The sample contains around 430,000 distinct CDR3 sequences, approximately 46% of which appear only once. V was shortened by 2 bases and J by 3 bases, with 17 bases between the two germline ends. Per the germline V gene, CDR1 is MNHEY and CDR2 is SVGEGT. This CDR3 region has 17 residues. With regard to this clonotype: The target antigen is unknown.

The origin of this receptor is a human donor in good health (CMV status not recorded). Some clones in this sample may be carry-over from other donors' samples. The specimen was cultured PBMCs, collected from culture after CMV antigen stimulation. V gene TRBV6-2 or TRBV6-3 combines with J gene TRBJ2-1; a weak D match, TRBD2 (5 bases). CDR3 sequence: CASSYGSGRFGYNEQFF. The CDR3 bases are TGTGCCAGCAGTTACGGGAGCGGCAGATTCGGCTACAATGAGCAGTTCTTC.